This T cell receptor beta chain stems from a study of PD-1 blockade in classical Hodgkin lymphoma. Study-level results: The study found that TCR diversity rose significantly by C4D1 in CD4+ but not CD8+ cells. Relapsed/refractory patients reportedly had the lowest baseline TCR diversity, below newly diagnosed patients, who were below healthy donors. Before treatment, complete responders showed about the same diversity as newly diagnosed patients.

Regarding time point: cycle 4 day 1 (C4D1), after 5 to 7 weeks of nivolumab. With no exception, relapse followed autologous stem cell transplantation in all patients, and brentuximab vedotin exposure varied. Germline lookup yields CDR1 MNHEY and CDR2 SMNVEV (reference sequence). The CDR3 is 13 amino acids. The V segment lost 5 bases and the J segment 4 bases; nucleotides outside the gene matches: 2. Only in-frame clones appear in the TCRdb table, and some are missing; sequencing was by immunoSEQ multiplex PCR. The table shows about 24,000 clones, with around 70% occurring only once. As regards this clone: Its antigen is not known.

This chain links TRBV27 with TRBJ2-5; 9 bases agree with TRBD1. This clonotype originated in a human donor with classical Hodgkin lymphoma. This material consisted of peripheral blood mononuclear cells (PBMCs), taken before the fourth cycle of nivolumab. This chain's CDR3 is CASSRDRAETQYF. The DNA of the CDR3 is TGTGCCAGCAGTCGGGACAGGGCAGAGACCCAGTACTTC.